These 28 T cell receptor beta chains were all obtained from the same sample, sequenced in a study of blood T cell repertoires in COVID-19. The table came from immunoSEQ multiplex PCR; TCRdb's copy has only in-frame clones and leaves some out. Of some 220,000 clones in the sample, about four fifths are singletons; the top ten hold about 1.3%. Input material: PBMCs or T cells enriched from blood (not recorded which). The receptors derive from a woman in her 40s with acute COVID-19.

This CDR3 reads CATMDRTAQAFF. The CDR3, as DNA: TGTGCCACCATGGACCGGACAGCCCAAGCTTTCTTT. This chain links TRBV3-1 (or the pseudogene TRBV3-2) with TRBJ1-1; tentative D call: TRBD1 (6 bases). Germline V gene data show CDR1 as LGHDT and CDR2 as YNNKEL (reference sequence). This CDR3 spans 12 amino acids. V lost 10 bases, J lost 9 bases, and 18 bases lay in between.

The rearrangement joins TRBV28 to TRBJ1-6; the match to TRBD1 covers 10 bases. Germline CDR1 is MDHEN and CDR2 is SYDVKM. This CDR3 comprises 14 residues. Losses at the gene ends were 4 bases for V and 8 bases for J; bases not matched to a gene: 2. CDR3 sequence: CASSSGQGHSPLHF. CDR3 in DNA: TGTGCCAGCAGTTCGGGACAGGGGCATTCACCCCTCCACTTT. The whole variable domain, remainder taken from reference TRBV28 and TRBJ1-6, is DVKVTQSSRYLVKRTGEKVFLECVQDMDHENMFWYRQDPGLGLRLIYFSYDVKMKEKGDIPEGYSVSREKKERFSLILESASTNQTSMYLCASSSGQGHSPLHFGNGTRLTVT.

The chain uses TRBV7-7 and TRBJ2-3, with D unresolved. Trimming pared 4 bases from V and 6 bases from J, leaving 11 bases between. Germline CDR1 SSHAT, CDR2 FNYEAQ (reference sequence). CDR3 length equals 13 residues. CDR3 in DNA: TGTGCCAGCAGCTATGTTACCGGGGATACGCAGTATTTT. The encoded protein is CASSYVTGDTQYF.

V gene TRBV18 combines with J gene TRBJ2-1, with 10 bases that match TRBD2. Germline CDR1 KGHSH, CDR2 LQKENI. The CDR3 is made up of 14 amino acids. V shed 5 bases, J shed 5 bases, and the junction held 3 bases outside the gene matches. The CDR3 spells CASSRSGGDNEQFF. CDR3 coding DNA: TGTGCCAGCTCAAGAAGCGGGGGGGACAATGAGCAGTTCTTC.

The chain has TRBV19 and TRBJ2-4, with 7 bases identical to TRBD2. V shed 3 bases, J shed 15 bases, and the junction held 5 bases outside the gene matches. Germline CDR1 LNHDA, CDR2 SQIVND (reference sequence). This CDR3 comprises 11 residues. The CDR3 here is CASSIGAGAYF. The CDR3 nucleotides read TGTGCCAGTAGTATCGGGGCGGGAGCGTACTTC.

The chain couples TRBV27 to TRBJ1-1; tentative D call: TRBD1 (5 bases). From germline, CDR1 is MNHEY and CDR2 SMNVEV (reference sequence). Trimming left V 2 bases short and J 2 bases short, with 15 bases between. The CDR3 is 16 residues long. This CDR3 reads CASSLTPGGVNTEAFF. In DNA, the CDR3 is TGTGCCAGCAGTTTAACCCCCGGAGGGGTTAACACTGAAGCTTTCTTT.

The rearrangement links TRBV27 to TRBJ2-1, with D uncertain. This CDR3 has 13 amino acids. Germline CDR1 reads MNHEY; CDR2 reads SMNVEV (reference sequence). V lost 0 bases to trimming and J lost 6 bases, with 6 bases between them. This chain's CDR3 is CASSLSRLNEQFF. The CDR3 DNA follows: TGTGCCAGCAGTTTATCGAGACTCAATGAGCAGTTCTTC.

The V call is TRBV28, the J call TRBJ1-6; no reliable D call. Trimming stripped 3 bases from V and 9 bases from J, with 6 bases between. CDR3 length: 12 residues. CDR1 and CDR2 (germline): MDHEN, SYDVKM. CDR3 residues: CASSLAGSPLHF. CDR3 DNA: TGTGCCAGCAGTTTGGCGGGTTCACCCCTCCACTTT.

The chain couples TRBV3-1 (or the pseudogene TRBV3-2) to TRBJ2-1, with a weak D call TRBD2 (6 bases). Germline assignment: CDR1 LGHDT and CDR2 YNNKEL (reference sequence). The CDR3 loop spans 15 amino acids. V was trimmed by 6 bases and J by 5 bases, leaving 17 bases between them. DNA for the CDR3: TGTGCCAGCAGGGGACTGGGCGGGGAGAACAATGAGCAGTTCTTC. Protein: CASRGLGGENNEQFF.

This rearrangement joins TRBV18 to TRBJ2-7, with 8 nucleotides matching TRBD2. CDR1 and CDR2 (germline): KGHSH, LQKENI. V lost 6 bases to trimming and J lost 3 bases; unmatched junction nucleotides: 10. The CDR3 has 15 amino acids. CDR3 loop: CASSDTSGGRYEQYF. Here the CDR3 DNA reads TGTGCCAGCTCGGACACTAGCGGAGGACGCTACGAGCAGTACTTC.

The V call is TRBV5-1, the J call TRBJ1-4, with D tentatively TRBD1 (6 bases). Trimming left V 5 bases short and J 7 bases short, with 12 bases between. The germline CDR1 and CDR2 sequences are SGHRS and YFSETQ. The CDR3 loop spans 13 amino acids. This chain's CDR3 is CASSGGRGEKLFF. CDR3 nucleotides: TGCGCCAGCAGTGGGGGCAGGGGTGAAAAACTGTTTTTT.

The chain recombines TRBV7-2 with TRBJ1-4, with D unclear. The ends were cut back, 2 bases at V and 11 bases at J, with 12 bases in the middle. CDR1 is SGHTA and CDR2 is FQGNSA in the germline V gene. The length of the CDR3 is 13 residues. The CDR3 DNA reads TGTGCCAGCAGCTTATCCGGCGGTCCCAAACTGTTTTTT. Translating it yields CASSLSGGPKLFF.

The chain employs TRBV19 and TRBJ1-2; D is possibly TRBD1 (6 bases). The CDR3 extends over 15 amino acids. CDR1 and CDR2 (germline): LNHDA, SQIVND (reference sequence). The V end lost 5 bases, the J end lost 4 bases, and 17 bases lay between the germline ends. The CDR3 sequence is CASSLTTGKAYGYTF. For the CDR3, the DNA is TGTGCCAGTAGTCTCACGACAGGAAAAGCCTATGGCTACACCTTC.

This clone has a single count. The chain has TRBV9 and TRBJ2-3; TRBD2 matches at 8 bases. CDR3 length: 14 amino acids. With 4 bases clipped from V and 4 bases from J, the junction kept 5 bases outside the gene matches. Looked up from germline, CDR1 is SGDLS and CDR2 is YYNGEE. CDR3: CASSTSGRADTQYF. DNA of the CDR3: TGTGCCAGCAGCACCAGCGGGAGAGCAGATACGCAGTATTTT.

The chain couples TRBV6-2 or TRBV6-3 to TRBJ2-3; 9 nucleotides line up with TRBD1. The CDR3 is made up of 16 amino acids. Trimming cost V 5 bases and J 2 bases; bases outside gene matches: 8. CDR1 is MNHEY, CDR2 SVGEGT, per germline. CDR3 residues: CASSALGQGTTDTQYF. DNA of the CDR3: TGTGCCAGCAGTGCACTAGGACAGGGGACCACAGATACGCAGTATTTT.

The genes are TRBV11-2 and TRBJ1-1; 7 nucleotides line up with TRBD1. After removal of 5 bases from V and 1 base from J, the junction contained 7 bases not matched to a gene. This CDR3 has 15 amino acids. CDR1 is SGHAT and CDR2 is FQNNGV in the germline V gene. CDR3 in amino acids: CASSVLRGENTEAFF. The CDR3 DNA follows: TGTGCCAGCAGCGTCCTCAGGGGGGAGAACACTGAAGCTTTCTTT. The entire variable domain, with the rest obtained from reference TRBV11-2 and TRBJ1-1, is as follows: EAGVAQSPRYKIIEKRQSVAFWCNPISGHATLYWYQQILGQGPKLLIQFQNNGVVDDSQLPKDRFSAERLKGVDSTLKIQPAKLEDSAVYLCASSVLRGENTEAFFGQGTRLTVV.

The chain employs TRBV3-1 (or the pseudogene TRBV3-2) and TRBJ2-3, with TRBD2 as a possible D gene (8 bases). The CDR3 covers 17 residues. Germline V lookup: CDR1 LGHDT, CDR2 YNNKEL (reference sequence). The germline V and J ends were trimmed by 1 base and 6 bases, with 20 bases remaining between them. The CDR3 DNA sequence: TGTGCCAGCAGCCAAGTATGGGACAGCGGGGGTGGGGATACGCAGTATTTT. Translation: CASSQVWDSGGGDTQYF.

This clone has a handful of counts. V and J are TRBV18 and TRBJ1-1; D might be TRBD1 (5 bases). V was cut by 0 bases and J by 3 bases, with 14 bases left in between. The CDR3 sequence is 16 residues long. CDR1 and CDR2 (germline): KGHSH, LQKENI. In DNA, the CDR3 is TGTGCCAGCTCACCACCCCCGGCAGGGAGGGACACTGAAGCTTTCTTT. Its translation: CASSPPPAGRDTEAFF.

The table lists this clone with a count of one. This sequence joins TRBV7-2 and TRBJ1-5; TRBD1 agrees at 8 bases. The CDR3 contains 15 residues. Germline CDR1 SGHTA, CDR2 FQGNSA. J gave up 3 bases and V 2 bases, and 3 bases lay outside the gene matches. CDR3 protein: CASSLRQGINQPQHF. The DNA for the CDR3 is TGTGCCAGCAGCTTAAGACAGGGGATCAATCAGCCCCAGCATTTT.

The chain has TRBV25-1 and TRBJ1-2; D gene unclear. The CDR3 extends over 12 amino acids. Per germline, CDR1 MGHDK and CDR2 SYGVNS. Trimming shortened V by 1 base and J by 4 bases, and 4 bases separated the two germline ends. The CDR3 spells CASSESSYGYTF. CDR3 DNA: TGTGCCAGCAGTGAATCCAGCTATGGCTACACCTTC.

This rearrangement joins TRBV4-2 to TRBJ2-1; D is uncertain. This CDR3 region has 13 residues. Per the germline V gene, CDR1 is LGHNA and CDR2 is YNFKEQ. Trimming pared 1 base from V and 5 bases from J, leaving 6 bases between. The CDR3 reads CASSQAQDNEQFF. In nucleotides, the CDR3 is TGTGCCAGCAGCCAAGCACAAGACAATGAGCAGTTCTTC.

The gene calls are TRBV2 and TRBJ2-2; possible D gene TRBD1, 6 bases. V was clipped by 2 bases and J by 4 bases, with 11 bases between them. Germline CDR1 reads SNHLY; CDR2 reads FYNNEI. The CDR3 loop spans 15 amino acids. For the CDR3, the DNA is TGTGCCAGCAGTGAAAACAGGGTGGGCACCGGGGAGCTGTTTTTT. This gives the protein CASSENRVGTGELFF.

The chain joins TRBV19 to TRBJ2-1; D is perhaps TRBD2 (5 bases). The CDR3 contains 13 residues. Germline CDR1 is LNHDA and CDR2 is SQIVND (reference sequence). The V end was cut by 11 bases, the J end by 0 bases, with 11 bases between. CDR3 DNA sequence: TGTGCCTCCATAGGGAGCTCCTACAATGAGCAGTTCTTC. Translation gives CASIGSSYNEQFF.

This clone has just a few counts. The chain uses TRBV29-1 and TRBJ2-3, with D unresolved. The CDR3 is 14 amino acids. CDR1 is SQVTM and CDR2 is ANQGSEA in the germline V gene. V lost 4 bases to trimming and J lost 4 bases, with 15 bases between them. Here the CDR3 DNA reads TGCAGCGTTGGTGGCTTCAGTGCCCCAGATACGCAGTATTTT. It encodes CSVGGFSAPDTQYF.

The chain links TRBV7-9 to TRBJ2-3, with 7 bases lining up with TRBD1. This CDR3 spans 15 amino acids. Trimming cost V 3 bases and J 5 bases; bases outside gene matches: 8. Germline loops: CDR1 SEHNR, CDR2 FQNEAQ (reference sequence). In DNA, the CDR3 is TGTGCCAGCAGCTTTGACAGGGCCGGCAGAGATACGCAGTATTTT. Protein sequence: CASSFDRAGRDTQYF.

CDR3 loop: CASSLVRDNYGYTF. CDR3 DNA: TGTGCCAGCAGCTTAGTCAGGGATAACTATGGCTACACCTTC. This chain links TRBV7-8 with TRBJ1-2; D is possibly TRBD1 (5 bases). Germline-derived CDR1 and CDR2 are SGHVS and FQNEAQ. With 1 base removed from V and 1 base from J, the gap between germline ends came to 7 bases. CDR3 length equals 14 residues.

This clone showed up just a few times. The J gene is TRBJ1-4, the V gene TRBV7-8; TRBD1 is a possible D gene (5 bases). CDR3 length: 16 residues. CDR1 SGHVS and CDR2 FQNEAQ come from the germline V gene. V lost 5 bases to trimming and J lost 8 bases, with 21 bases between them. The chain's CDR3 is CASSLPGSGSSEKLFF. In nucleotides, the CDR3 is TGTGCCAGCAGCCTACCCGGGTCAGGGTCTTCCGAAAAACTGTTTTTT. Looking up the rest from reference TRBV7-8 and TRBJ1-4 gives the full variable domain: GAGVSQSPRYKVAKRGQDVALRCDPISGHVSLFWYQQALGQGPEFLTYFQNEAQLDKSGLPSDRFFAERPEGSVSTLKIQRTQQEDSAVYLCASSLPGSGSSEKLFFGSGTQLSVL.

The CDR3 DNA sequence: TGTGCCAGCAGCGTAGGGGGCTCAACCGGGGAGCTGTTTTTT. The encoded protein is CASSVGGSTGELFF. The gene calls are TRBV9 and TRBJ2-2; D might be TRBD1 (5 bases). CDR1 is SGDLS, CDR2 YYNGEE, per germline. The CDR3 loop spans 14 amino acids. Trimming took 0 bases from V and 5 from J, leaving 8 bases between them.